A selection of T cell receptor beta chains follows, all from one sample in a study of shared clonotypes between healthy human individuals. Assay used: immunoSEQ multiplex PCR; TCRdb lists only in-frame clones, some missing. The data show 2 million to 2.5 million clones, around 92% seen once. The source material was naive CD4+ T cells from PBMCs. These receptors originate from a man aged 18-30 years in good health. Some clones in this sample may be carry-over from other donors' samples. Each CDR3 is given with its conserved first and last residue. The D gene is left open where the match is weak. A row's size may be missing; if present it is once, few, many or a size class.

NA,TRBV5-1,TRBJ2-3,NA,TGCGCCACAGGGCGGGAAGAAGATACGCAGTATTTT,CATGREEDTQYF
NA,TRBV7-8,TRBJ2-3,few,TGTGCCAGCAGCCGATCCGGAGATACGCAGTATTTT,CASSRSGDTQYF
NA,TRBV29-1,TRBJ1-2,NA,TGCAGCGTTGAAGGAGGGAGCCTCGGCTATGGCTACACCTTC,CSVEGGSLGYGYTF
NA,TRBV6-5,TRBJ2-3,once,TGTGCCAGCACCAGAGGGACTGGCACAGATACGCAGTATTTT,CASTRGTGTDTQYF
NA,TRBV2,TRBJ1-5,few,TGTGCCAGCACCGAGGGGAGCCAGCCCCAGCATTTT,CASTEGSQPQHF
NA,TRBV5-1,TRBJ1-2,NA,TGCGCCAGCAGCTCGGCCGCTCAGGGGAGCTATGGCTACACCTTC,CASSSAAQGSYGYTF
NA,TRBV7-6,TRBJ1-1,NA,TGTGCCAGCAGGGGATGGGGTGACACTGAAGCTTTCTTT,CASRGWGDTEAFF
NA,TRBV5-1,TRBJ2-1,once,TGCGCCAGCAGCATGGGGGCGGTATTGTCCTACAATGAGCAGTTCTTC,CASSMGAVLSYNEQFF
NA,TRBV7-8,TRBJ1-5,NA,TGTGCCAGCAGCCCCTTACAGGGTAGCAATCAGCCCCAGCATTTT,CASSPLQGSNQPQHF
NA,TRBV28,TRBJ2-7,NA,TGTGCCAGCAGTCACCCCGCGGGCAGGTCTTACTCCTACGAGCAGTACTTC,CASSHPAGRSYSYEQYF
NA,TRBV9,TRBJ2-3,NA,TGTGCCAGCAGCGTAGAACCCAGTGGGTTTAGCACAGATACGCAGTATTTT,CASSVEPSGFSTDTQYF
TRBD2,TRBV7-3,TRBJ2-5,NA,TGTGCCAGCAGCCCGGGACTAGGGTTACAGTACTTC,CASSPGLGLQYF
TRBD2,TRBV7-7,TRBJ2-5,NA,TGTGCCAGCAGCTCCGGGGCACTAGCGGGAGGGTCAGGGGAGACCCAGTACTTC,CASSSGALAGGSGETQYF
NA,TRBV18,TRBJ1-2,NA,TGTGCCAGCTCACCACCAGCGGTGGGATCCATCACTGGCTACACCTTC,CASSPPAVGSITGYTF
TRBD2,TRBV28,TRBJ2-7,NA,TGTGCCATCGCTGGACTAGCGGCCCCCTACGAGCAGTACTTC,CAIAGLAAPYEQYF
NA,TRBV7-9,TRBJ1-3,few,TGTGCCAGCAGCTTGGCCGGGGGAAACACCATATATTTT,CASSLAGGNTIYF
NA,TRBV27,TRBJ2-7,NA,TGTGCCAACCTGATACGCGGCCCTTACGAGCAGTACTTC,CANLIRGPYEQYF
NA,TRBV7-7,TRBJ1-2,NA,TGTGCCAGCAGCTTGGGCGGGGACGACTATGGCTACACCTTC,CASSLGGDDYGYTF
NA,TRBV6-1,TRBJ2-7,NA,TGTGCCAGCACGATGGGGGGCCGGGCGGGCGAGCAGTACTTC,CASTMGGRAGEQYF
NA,TRBV4-2,TRBJ2-7,NA,TGTGCCAGCAGCCAAAGACTAGAGGGCGAGCAGTACTTC,CASSQRLEGEQYF
TRBD1,TRBV5-1,TRBJ2-1,NA,TGCGCCAGCAGCGCGGACAGGATCGGGCACAATGAGCAGTTCTTC,CASSADRIGHNEQFF
TRBD1,TRBV28,TRBJ1-4,NA,TGTGCCAGCAGGCGGGACAGGGGCCCTGGGGAGGGAAAACTGTTTTTT,CASRRDRGPGEGKLFF
NA,TRBV14,TRBJ1-2,NA,TGTGCCAGCAGCCCCCGGCCCAACTATGGCTACACCTTC,CASSPRPNYGYTF
NA,TRBV6-5,TRBJ2-1,NA,TGTGCCAGCAGTTACACCCGGACAGTCTCTGAGCAGTTCTTC,CASSYTRTVSEQFF
NA,TRBV21-1,TRBJ2-3,NA,TGTGCCAGCAGCACAAAAGGGAAGAGGACTAGAGTTGCAGATACGCAGTATTTT,CASSTKGKRTRVADTQYF
TRBD1,TRBV9,TRBJ2-7,NA,TGTGCCAGCAGCTCTGGACAGGGAATCTACGAGCAGTACTTC,CASSSGQGIYEQYF
NA,TRBV7-2,TRBJ2-1,NA,TGTGCCAGCAGCTTAGTGCCCGCACAGCCGAGGAATGAGCAGTTCTTC,CASSLVPAQPRNEQFF
NA,TRBV15,TRBJ2-5,NA,TGTGCCACCAGCAGAGATGTCGTCGAGACCCAGTACTTC,CATSRDVVETQYF
TRBD1,TRBV2,TRBJ2-2,once,TGTGCCAGTATGGGACAGATGAACACCGGGGAGCTGTTTTTT,CASMGQMNTGELFF
NA,TRBV15,TRBJ1-5,NA,TGTGCCACCAGCAGAGATACTAGCAATCAGCCCCAGCATTTT,CATSRDTSNQPQHF
NA,TRBV5-1,TRBJ2-1,NA,TGCGCCAGCAGCTCACGGGGGCCGGGCCTTTGGGATGAGCAGTTCTTC,CASSSRGPGLWDEQFF
NA,TRBV6-6,TRBJ1-5,NA,TGTGCCAGCAAAGATGGAGGGATAGGAAATCAGCCCCAGCATTTT,CASKDGGIGNQPQHF
NA,TRBV7-2,TRBJ1-6,once,TGTGCCAGCAGCCTAGGGGTAGGGGTGCGTAATTCACCCCTCCACTTT,CASSLGVGVRNSPLHF
TRBD1,TRBV9,TRBJ2-7,NA,TGTGCCAGCAGCGTACGGGACAGGACCTACGAGCAGTACTTC,CASSVRDRTYEQYF
NA,TRBV28,TRBJ2-7,NA,TGTGCCAGCAGCGAGGGCCCGGGGAGCTCCTACGAGCAGTACTTC,CASSEGPGSSYEQYF
NA,TRBV30,TRBJ1-1,few,TGTGCCTGGACCAACGGGGCTCGGGCTGAAGCTTTCTTT,CAWTNGARAEAFF
TRBD2,TRBV18,TRBJ2-7,NA,TGTGCCAGCTCACCCCCTGGACTAGCTCCGGGAGCCTACGAGCAGTACTTC,CASSPPGLAPGAYEQYF
NA,TRBV28,TRBJ1-5,NA,TGTGCCAGCAGTTTAGAAAGGGTTGGCCAGCCCCAGCATTTT,CASSLERVGQPQHF
NA,TRBV18,TRBJ1-1,few,TGTGCCAGCTCACCGGCACCCCCGGGCGAAGCTTTCTTT,CASSPAPPGEAFF
TRBD1,TRBV15,TRBJ2-1,NA,TGTGCCACCAGCAGAGGGGCACAGGGGGGAGATGAGCAGTTCTTC,CATSRGAQGGDEQFF
NA,TRBV7-9,TRBJ2-1,NA,TGTGCCAGCAGCGCCCAGGGGGGCACGATTCAGTACAATGAGCAGTTCTTC,CASSAQGGTIQYNEQFF
NA,TRBV5-5,TRBJ1-2,NA,TGTGCCAGCAGCTTGTCCGGCAGCAACTATGGCTACACCTTC,CASSLSGSNYGYTF
NA,TRBV1,TRBJ1-2,NA,TGCACCAGCAGATCGTCCGTGCGAAAGACCTATGGCTACACCTTC,CTSRSSVRKTYGYTF
NA,TRBV28,TRBJ2-7,NA,TGTGCCAGCAGTCCATCCACAGGGTTGGTGGGAGAGCAGTACTTC,CASSPSTGLVGEQYF
NA,TRBV5-6,TRBJ1-3,NA,TGTGCCAGCAGCTTCTGGACAGTTGGAAACACCATATATTTT,CASSFWTVGNTIYF
NA,TRBV19,TRBJ1-1,once,TGTGCCAGCCGGGACGCCTCAGGGTCGACTGAAGCTTTCTTT,CASRDASGSTEAFF
TRBD1,TRBV27,TRBJ2-7,once,TGTGCCAGCAGTCCCCGGGACAGGGGCCCCTACGAGCAGTACTTC,CASSPRDRGPYEQYF
NA,TRBV23-1,TRBJ1-2,few,TGCGCCAGCACTCCAATGAGGCGGGGCCGGGATGGCTACACCTTC,CASTPMRRGRDGYTF
TRBD1,TRBV9,TRBJ2-3,NA,TGTGCCAGCAGTCCGAGGACAGGTGGGACAGATACGCAGTATTTT,CASSPRTGGTDTQYF
TRBD2,TRBV7-3,TRBJ2-5,NA,TGTGCCAGCAGCTTTACTAGCGGGAGGGGGGAGACCCAGTACTTC,CASSFTSGRGETQYF
NA,TRBV29-1,TRBJ2-7,NA,TGCAGCGTCCGCCAAGGTCCTTCCTACGAGCAGTACTTC,CSVRQGPSYEQYF
NA,TRBV30,TRBJ1-6,NA,TGTGCCTGGAGCGACTCCGGTTCACCCCTCCACTTT,CAWSDSGSPLHF